This record covers a single TCR beta chain. No antigen is known for it. From its re-call of the 5' RACE reads, TCRdb lists each CDR3 protein once, without DNA. The repertoire table contains a few hundred thousand distinct CDR3 sequences. This specimen comes from a study of T cells expressing NK-cell markers. Study information: According to the study, TCR beta repertoires originated from sorted CD3+CD56+NKG2C+, CD3+CD56+NKG2C- and CD3+CD56-NKG2C+ T cells. Study-level results: The CD3+CD56-NKG2C+ fraction was also led by these clonotypes in a few donors. About six donors carried dominant NKG2C+ clonotypes that made up roughly 1.0-7.0% of their CD8+ T cells. Clarity on HCMV specificity was lacking for the expanded NKG2C+ T cell clones.

Germline CDR1 and CDR2: LNHDA and SQIVND (reference sequence). This CDR3 region has 16 residues. The clonotype comes from a woman between 45 and 60 years old in good health. The sample was blood T cells: a sorted CD56 or NKG2C T cell subset, CD4+ or CD8+ T cells, or bulk PBMC T cells (not recorded which). The chain employs TRBV19 and TRBJ2-1; TCRdb names TRBD2, which stays unverified in the absence of DNA. The CDR3 sequence: CASSIRTSGRRNEQFF.